The T cell receptor beta chain under discussion was sequenced for a study of shared clonotypes between healthy human individuals. Naive CD8 cells lacked CD45RO and underwent positive selection for CCR7, leaving out terminally differentiated effector memory CD45RA+ cells. The donor cohort consisted entirely of Caucasian adults residing in Nashville, Tennessee. CDR1 and CDR2 from the germline V gene are SEHNR and FQNEAQ (reference sequence). The ends were cut back, 1 base at V and 6 bases at J, with 6 bases in the middle. This CDR3 spans 13 amino acids. Measured with immunoSEQ multiplex PCR; TCRdb has only the in-frame clones, and not every one. The data hold 1.5 million to 2.5 million clones, with approximately 95% observed a single time.

The chain combines TRBV7-9 with TRBJ2-2; D unclear. Sequencing was performed on naive CD8+ T cells sorted from blood. The origin of this receptor is a man aged 18 to 30 in good health. CDR3 protein: CASSLGESGELFF. The DNA for the CDR3 is TGTGCCAGCAGCTTAGGGGAATCCGGGGAGCTGTTTTTT.